This T cell receptor beta chain appears in the sequencing data of a study of TIL therapy for anti-PD-1-resistant metastatic lung cancer. Germline CDR1 and CDR2: SGHRS and YFSETQ. The ends were cut back, 0 bases at V and 6 bases at J, with 10 bases in the middle. The length of the CDR3 is 14 residues. This was the immunoSEQ v3 assay. Profiling relied on immunoSEQ multiplex PCR, and the TCRdb table lists in-frame clones only, not all of them. The sample gives some 50,000 clones, 65% to 80% of which show up once; about 15% is in the top ten. Time point noted: pre-treatment sample, taken before nivolumab and TIL therapy.

The TCR sequence derives from a man aged 65-85 years with non-small cell lung cancer. The material was blood, obtained at baseline. The V and J genes are TRBV5-1 and TRBJ2-1; no clear D gene. The CDR3 sequence: CASSLEVWGNEQFF. CDR3 nucleotides: TGCGCCAGCAGCTTGGAGGTTTGGGGCAATGAGCAGTTCTTC. Complete variable domain (other parts from reference TRBV5-1 and TRBJ2-1): KAGVTQTPRYLIKTRGQQVTLSCSPISGHRSVSWYQQTPGQGLQFLFEYFSETQRNKGNFPGRFSGRQFSNSRSEMNVSTLELGDSALYLCASSLEVWGNEQFFGPGTRLTVL.